This T cell receptor (beta chain) was identified during a study of identical twins. TCRdb reanalysed the 5' RACE reads using MiXCR and keeps one entry per CDR3 protein. This sample has about 690,000 distinct CDR3 sequences, with around 20% found just once. This clonotype was observed a handful of times. V was trimmed by 3 bases and J by 6 bases, leaving 5 bases between them. The CDR3 extends over 10 amino acids. Germline V CDR1 and CDR2: SQVTM, ANQGSEA. A further study also used this sample, focusing on T cells expressing NK-cell markers. From that second work: All TCR beta repertoires analysed originated from sorted CD3+CD56+NKG2C+, CD3+CD56+NKG2C- and CD3+CD56-NKG2C+ T cells. In several experiments, sorting was confined to alpha-beta TCR T cells through use of an anti-gamma-delta TCR antibody. These clonotypes also led the CD3+CD56-NKG2C+ fraction in several donors.

This chain connects TRBV29-1 to TRBJ1-2; D remains ambiguous. Source material: PBMCs. The clonotype originates from a woman under 30 in good health. This chain's CDR3 is CSVEADGYTF. CDR3 nucleotide sequence: TGCAGCGTTGAGGCAGATGGCTACACCTTC.